The sequence of this TCR beta chain was determined in a study of blood T cell repertoires in COVID-19. Study details: COVID-19 samples collected from the United States, Italy and Spain covered acute and convalescent phases. The analysed material was cDNA or gDNA that came from T cells, B-cell-depleted T cells, or PBMCs.

In the study's own analysis: Reference gene primer amplification gave estimated nucleated cell counts. Clones were sequenced by immunoSEQ multiplex PCR, and TCRdb holds only the in-frame ones, with some missing. D and trimming were read from the DNA, whereas the V and J calls and clone size are those reported in that table. The sample includes about 180,000 clones, 80% to 90% of them seen just once. With 0 bases clipped from V and 8 bases from J, the junction kept 9 bases outside the gene matches. The CDR3 spans 15 residues. The V gene's germline CDR1 is GTSNPN and CDR2 SVGIG (reference sequence). Sequences were obtained from peripheral blood. The chain uses TRBV30 and TRBJ2-1; 8 nucleotides agree with TRBD2. The sequence was collected from a middle-aged man with active or convalescent COVID-19. This CDR3 is CAWSVNNGGAHEQFF. The CDR3 nucleotides are TGTGCCTGGAGTGTTAACAACGGGGGGGCCCATGAGCAGTTCTTC.